This paragraph covers one T cell receptor (beta chain) sequence. This entry is derived from a study of T cells in tuberculosis. CDR3 size: 18 residues. Trimming removed 0 bases from V and 1 base from J, with 18 bases in between. Germline V gives CDR1 MNHEY, CDR2 SMNVEV (reference sequence). Thawed, overnight-rested PBMC were stained with GMM-loaded CD1B tetramer, viability dye and anti-CD3, then sorted. CD1B tetramers were loaded with Rhodococcus equi-derived C32 glucose monomycolate. TCR-alpha and TCR-beta chains were sequenced unpaired. Method: immunoSEQ multiplex PCR; TCRdb's copy keeps in-frame clones and lacks some. This table has about 88,000 clones, approximately 90% appearing once.

V usage is TRBV27 and J usage is TRBJ1-2, with D perhaps TRBD1 (6 bases). The origin of this receptor is an adult woman with latent tuberculosis. The sequenced sample was CD1b-GMM tetramer-negative cells sorted from PBMCs. CDR3 region: CASSLSSGQGPINYGYTF. CDR3 DNA: TGTGCCAGCAGTTTATCGTCTGGTCAGGGGCCCATTAACTATGGCTACACCTTC.